In this sample, the clone carrying this TCR beta chain turned up many times. Its antigen remains unidentified. Amplification targeted TCR beta CDR3 regions from RNA transcripts. A set of HTBI primers served as the primers for a first-round RT-PCR of the TCR CDR3. MiXCR, applied by TCRdb to the multiplex PCR reads, yields one record per CDR3 protein. Among around 540,000 distinct CDR3 sequences listed, 15% to 20% were seen once. Trimming stripped 0 bases from V and 9 bases from J, with 15 bases between. Germline CDR1 reads MNHNS; CDR2 reads SASEGT. The CDR3 is 15 residues long. This specimen comes from a study of T cells in Graves' hyperthyroidism and ophthalmopathy. Whole-study results and caveats: Peripheral blood also featured most of the thyroid clonotypes expanded above 0.001.

This chain links TRBV6-1 with TRBJ1-5; D unresolved. This TCR derives from a woman aged 25 to 45 with Graves' ophthalmopathy. The sample was blood. DNA for the CDR3: TGTGCCAGCAGTGAAGCGGCAGCTATGGGCTTGCCCCAGCATTTT. Its protein is CASSEAAAMGLPQHF.